The source of this T cell receptor (beta chain) is a study of CD8 T cells in Susac syndrome. Diagnostic criteria for definite or probable disease, in their recently defined form, were met by the patients with Susac syndrome. Trimming stripped 8 bases from V and 4 bases from J, with 17 bases between. The CDR3 contains 14 residues. The germline gives CDR1 SGHTA, CDR2 FQGNSA. After extraction with the RNeasy kit, about 0.5 to 1 ug of the RNA was reverse transcribed using random hexamers. MiXCR was run by TCRdb on the immunoSEQ multiplex PCR reads, yielding one entry per CDR3 protein. The sample carries about 140,000 distinct CDR3 sequences, almost 96% recorded once.

Sequenced material: CD4+ T cells from PBMCs. The chain uses TRBV7-2 and TRBJ2-5, with D possibly matching TRBD1 (6 bases). This clonotype was obtained from a human donor with Susac syndrome. The CDR3 loop is CASLLGAGRETQYF. CDR3 DNA: TGTGCCAGCCTGCTGGGGGCGGGTCGAGAGACCCAGTACTTC.